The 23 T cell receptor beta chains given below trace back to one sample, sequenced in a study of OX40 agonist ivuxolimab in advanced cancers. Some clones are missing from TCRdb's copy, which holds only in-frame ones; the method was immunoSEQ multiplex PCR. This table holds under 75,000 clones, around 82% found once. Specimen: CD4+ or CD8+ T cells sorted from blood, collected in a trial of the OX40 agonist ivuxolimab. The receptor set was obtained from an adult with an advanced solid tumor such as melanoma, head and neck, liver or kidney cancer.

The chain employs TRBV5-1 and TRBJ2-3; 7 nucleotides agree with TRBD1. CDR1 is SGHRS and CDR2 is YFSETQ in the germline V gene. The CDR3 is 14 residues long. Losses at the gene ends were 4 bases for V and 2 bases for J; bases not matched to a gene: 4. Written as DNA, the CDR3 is TGCGCCAGCAGCCGACAGGGAGTCACAGATACGCAGTATTTT. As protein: CASSRQGVTDTQYF.

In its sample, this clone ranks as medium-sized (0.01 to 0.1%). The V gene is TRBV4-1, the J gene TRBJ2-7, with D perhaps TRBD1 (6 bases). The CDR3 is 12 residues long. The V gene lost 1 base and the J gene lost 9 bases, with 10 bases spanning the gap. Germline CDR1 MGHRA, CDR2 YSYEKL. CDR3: CASSQAGVVQYF. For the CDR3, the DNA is TGCGCCAGCAGCCAAGCAGGGGTGGTGCAGTACTTC.

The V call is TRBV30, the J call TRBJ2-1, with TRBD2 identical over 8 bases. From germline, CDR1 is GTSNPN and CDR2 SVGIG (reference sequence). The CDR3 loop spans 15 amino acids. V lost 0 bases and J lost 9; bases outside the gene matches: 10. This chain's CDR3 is CAWSVRASGRLEQFF. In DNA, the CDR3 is TGTGCCTGGAGTGTACGGGCTAGCGGGCGTCTTGAGCAGTTCTTC.

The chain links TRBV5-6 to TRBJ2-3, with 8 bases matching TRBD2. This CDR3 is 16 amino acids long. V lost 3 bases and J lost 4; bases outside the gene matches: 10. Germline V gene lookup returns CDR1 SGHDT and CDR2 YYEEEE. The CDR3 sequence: CASSWVGRGDADTQYF. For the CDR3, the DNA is TGTGCCAGCAGCTGGGTAGGGCGGGGGGACGCAGATACGCAGTATTTT.

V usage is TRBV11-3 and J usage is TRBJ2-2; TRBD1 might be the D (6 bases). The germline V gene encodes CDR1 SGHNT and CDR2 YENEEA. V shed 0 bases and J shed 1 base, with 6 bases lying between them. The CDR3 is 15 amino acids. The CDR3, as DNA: TGTGCCAGCAGCTTAGAAGGGGGGAACACCGGGGAGCTGTTTTTT. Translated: CASSLEGGNTGELFF.

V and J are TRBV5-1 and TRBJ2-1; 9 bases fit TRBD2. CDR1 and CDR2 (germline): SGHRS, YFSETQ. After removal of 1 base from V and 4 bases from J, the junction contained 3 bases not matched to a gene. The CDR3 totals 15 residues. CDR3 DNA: TGCGCCAGCAGCTTGAGTAGCGGGGGATACAATGAGCAGTTCTTC. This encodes CASSLSSGGYNEQFF.

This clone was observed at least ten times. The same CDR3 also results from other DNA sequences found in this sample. The CDR3 reads CASSPGQGLLVGYGYTF. CDR3 nucleotides: TGTGCCAGCAGCCCGGGACAGGGCCTTTTAGTGGGCTATGGCTACACCTTC. The chain employs TRBV5-4 and TRBJ1-2; 9 positions match TRBD1. V gave up 4 bases and J gave up 4 bases; unmatched junction bases: 14. CDR1 and CDR2 from the germline V gene are SGHNT and YYREEE (reference sequence). The CDR3 totals 17 residues.

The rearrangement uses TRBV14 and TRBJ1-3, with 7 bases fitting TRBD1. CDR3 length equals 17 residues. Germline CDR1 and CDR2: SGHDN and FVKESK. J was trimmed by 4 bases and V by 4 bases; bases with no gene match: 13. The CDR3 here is CASSPLRAGTVGNTIYF. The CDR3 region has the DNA TGTGCCAGCAGCCCCCTGAGGGCCGGGACAGTAGGAAACACCATATATTTT.

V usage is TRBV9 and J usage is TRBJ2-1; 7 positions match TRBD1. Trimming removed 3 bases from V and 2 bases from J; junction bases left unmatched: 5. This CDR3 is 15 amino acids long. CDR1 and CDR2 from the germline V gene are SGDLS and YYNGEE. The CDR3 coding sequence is TGTGCCAGCAGCGGCGGTGGGACAGCCTACAATGAGCAGTTCTTC. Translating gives CASSGGGTAYNEQFF.

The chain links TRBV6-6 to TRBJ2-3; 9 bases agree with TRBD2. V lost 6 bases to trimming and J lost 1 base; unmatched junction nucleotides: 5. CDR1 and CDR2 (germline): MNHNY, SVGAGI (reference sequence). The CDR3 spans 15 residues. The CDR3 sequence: CASRSSGGRTDTQYF. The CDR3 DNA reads TGTGCCAGCAGGTCGAGCGGGGGGCGCACAGATACGCAGTATTTT.

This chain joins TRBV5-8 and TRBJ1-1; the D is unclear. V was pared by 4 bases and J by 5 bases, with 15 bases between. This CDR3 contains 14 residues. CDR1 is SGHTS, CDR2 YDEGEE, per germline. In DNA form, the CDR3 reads TGTGCCAGCAGCCCCCTCTTTACAATGACTGAAGCTTTCTTT. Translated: CASSPLFTMTEAFF.

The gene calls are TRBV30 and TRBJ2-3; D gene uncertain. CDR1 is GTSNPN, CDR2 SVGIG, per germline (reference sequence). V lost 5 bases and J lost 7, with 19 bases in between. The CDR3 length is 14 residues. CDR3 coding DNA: TGTGCCTGGGGCCAAGACGGTCGGTCATATACGCAGTATTTT. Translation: CAWGQDGRSYTQYF.

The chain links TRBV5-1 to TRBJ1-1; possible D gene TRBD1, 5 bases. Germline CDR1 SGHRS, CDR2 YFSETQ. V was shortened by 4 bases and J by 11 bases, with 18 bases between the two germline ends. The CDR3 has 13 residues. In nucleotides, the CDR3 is TGCGCCAGCAGCCCCGGCCAGGACACGCACGCTTTCTTT. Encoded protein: CASSPGQDTHAFF.

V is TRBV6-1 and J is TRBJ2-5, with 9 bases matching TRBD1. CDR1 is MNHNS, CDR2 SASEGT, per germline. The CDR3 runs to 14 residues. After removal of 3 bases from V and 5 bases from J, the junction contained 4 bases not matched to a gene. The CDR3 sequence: CASSDFDRGETQYF. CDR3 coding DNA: TGTGCCAGCAGTGATTTTGACAGGGGGGAGACCCAGTACTTC.

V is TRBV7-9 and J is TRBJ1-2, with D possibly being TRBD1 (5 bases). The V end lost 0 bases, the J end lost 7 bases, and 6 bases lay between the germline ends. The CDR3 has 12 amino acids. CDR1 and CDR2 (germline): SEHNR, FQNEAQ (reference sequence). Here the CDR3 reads CASSLAGTGYTF. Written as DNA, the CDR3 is TGTGCCAGCAGCTTAGCAGGGACTGGCTACACCTTC.

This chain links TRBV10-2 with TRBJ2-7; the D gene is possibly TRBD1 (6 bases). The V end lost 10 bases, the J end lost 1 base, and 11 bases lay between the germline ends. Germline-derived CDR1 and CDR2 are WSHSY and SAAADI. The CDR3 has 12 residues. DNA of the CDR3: TGCGCCACCCTCCAGGGGTCCTACGAGCAGTACTTC. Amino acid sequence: CATLQGSYEQYF.

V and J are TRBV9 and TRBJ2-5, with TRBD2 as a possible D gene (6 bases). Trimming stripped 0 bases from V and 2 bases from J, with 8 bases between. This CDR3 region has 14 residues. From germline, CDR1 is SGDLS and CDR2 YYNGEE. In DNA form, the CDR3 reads TGTGCCAGCAGCGTAGAACTAGCTCAAGAGACCCAGTACTTC. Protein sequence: CASSVELAQETQYF.

CDR3 nucleotide sequence: TGTGCCAGCTCACCAGGTAGCTATGGCTACACCTTC. Protein product: CASSPGSYGYTF. This chain connects TRBV18 to TRBJ1-2; D ambiguous. This CDR3 is built from 12 residues. Germline lookup yields CDR1 KGHSH and CDR2 LQKENI. Trimming took 2 bases from V and 4 from J, leaving 5 bases between them.

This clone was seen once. The chain's CDR3 is CASRQNRNGGYTF. CDR3 DNA sequence: TGTGCCAGCAGGCAAAACAGGAATGGCGGCTACACCTTC. This chain links TRBV2 with TRBJ1-2; tentatively, D is TRBD1 (5 bases). Trimming removed 6 bases from V and 8 bases from J, with 16 bases in between. Germline loops: CDR1 SNHLY, CDR2 FYNNEI. The CDR3 extends over 13 amino acids.

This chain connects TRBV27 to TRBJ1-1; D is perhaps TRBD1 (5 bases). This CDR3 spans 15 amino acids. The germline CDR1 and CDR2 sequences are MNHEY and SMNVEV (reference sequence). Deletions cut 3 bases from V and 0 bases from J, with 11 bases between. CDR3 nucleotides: TGTGCCAGCAGTTTTTCGGGAGGGGTGAACACTGAAGCTTTCTTT. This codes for CASSFSGGVNTEAFF.

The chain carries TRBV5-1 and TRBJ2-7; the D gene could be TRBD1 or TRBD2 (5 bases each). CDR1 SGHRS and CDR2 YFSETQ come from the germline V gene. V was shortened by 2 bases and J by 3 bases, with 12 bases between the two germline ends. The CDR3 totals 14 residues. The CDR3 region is CASSLGAGSYEQYF. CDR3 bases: TGCGCCAGCAGCTTAGGAGCAGGGAGCTACGAGCAGTACTTC.

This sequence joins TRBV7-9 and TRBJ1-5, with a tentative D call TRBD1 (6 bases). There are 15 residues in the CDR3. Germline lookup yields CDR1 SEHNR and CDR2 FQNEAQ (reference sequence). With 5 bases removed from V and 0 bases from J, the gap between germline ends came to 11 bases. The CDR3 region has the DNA TGTGCCAGCAGCCCCGGGGACAATAGCAATCAGCCCCAGCATTTT. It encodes CASSPGDNSNQPQHF.

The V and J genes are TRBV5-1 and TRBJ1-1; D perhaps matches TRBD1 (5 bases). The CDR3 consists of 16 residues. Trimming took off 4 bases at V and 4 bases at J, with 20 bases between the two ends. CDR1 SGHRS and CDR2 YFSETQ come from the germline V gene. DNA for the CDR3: TGCGCCAGCAGCCCCGGAGACAGTTTTCTGGGCACTGAAGCTTTCTTT. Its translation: CASSPGDSFLGTEAFF.